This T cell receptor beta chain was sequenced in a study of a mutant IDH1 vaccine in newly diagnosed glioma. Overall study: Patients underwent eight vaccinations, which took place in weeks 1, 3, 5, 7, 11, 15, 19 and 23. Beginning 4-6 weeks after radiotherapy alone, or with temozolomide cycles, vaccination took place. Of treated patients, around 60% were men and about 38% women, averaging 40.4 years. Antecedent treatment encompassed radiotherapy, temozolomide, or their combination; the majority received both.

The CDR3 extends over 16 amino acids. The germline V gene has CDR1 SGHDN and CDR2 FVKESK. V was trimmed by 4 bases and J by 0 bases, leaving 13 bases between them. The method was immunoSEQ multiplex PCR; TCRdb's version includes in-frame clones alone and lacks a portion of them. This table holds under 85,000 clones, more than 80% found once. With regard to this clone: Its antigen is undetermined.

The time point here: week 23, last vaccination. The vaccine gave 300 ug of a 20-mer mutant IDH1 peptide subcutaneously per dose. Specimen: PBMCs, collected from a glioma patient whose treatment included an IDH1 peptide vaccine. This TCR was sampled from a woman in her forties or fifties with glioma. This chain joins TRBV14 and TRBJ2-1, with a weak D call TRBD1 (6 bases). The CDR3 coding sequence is TGTGCCAGCAGCCCCCTTAGGGGGAGCTCCTACAATGAGCAGTTCTTC. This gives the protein CASSPLRGSSYNEQFF.